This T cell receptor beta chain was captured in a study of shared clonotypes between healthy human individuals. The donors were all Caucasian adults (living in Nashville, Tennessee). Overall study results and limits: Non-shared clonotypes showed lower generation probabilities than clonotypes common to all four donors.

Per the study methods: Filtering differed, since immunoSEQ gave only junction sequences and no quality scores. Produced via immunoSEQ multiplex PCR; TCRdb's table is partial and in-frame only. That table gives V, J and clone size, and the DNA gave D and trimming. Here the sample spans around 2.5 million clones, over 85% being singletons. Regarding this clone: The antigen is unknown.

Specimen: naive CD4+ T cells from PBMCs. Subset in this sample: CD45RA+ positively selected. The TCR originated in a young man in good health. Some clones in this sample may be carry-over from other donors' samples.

The CDR3 region has the DNA TGTGCCAGCAGCCCAGTAGGCGGCGAGCAGTACTTC. Residues: CASSPVGGEQYF. The rearrangement links TRBV5-4 to TRBJ2-7, with D unclear. Between the trimmed V and J ends, which lost 4 bases and 6 bases, there was a span of 11 bases. Germline-derived CDR1 and CDR2 are SGHNT and YYREEE (reference sequence). The CDR3 has 12 amino acids.